The following is a T cell receptor beta chain sequence with its context. Its antigen is still unknown. Compared with germline, one end of the junction differs, possibly owing to a read error. Germline loops: CDR1 MRHNA, CDR2 SNTAGT. This CDR3 has 13 amino acids. The source of the sample is a study of regulatory T cells in long-lasting Graves disease. The time point was: newly diagnosed GD, antithyroid drugs for less than 3 months. With RNA extracted from PBMCs as input, the TCR library was made. For TCR beta, libraries came from iRepertoire HTBI primers and Arm-PCR of CDR3 regions. TCRdb reprocessed the multiplex PCR reads with MiXCR, giving one entry per CDR3 protein. The table records roughly 520,000 distinct CDR3 sequences, around 12% of them present only once. Findings and caveats of the study: Persistent disease showed a preference for TRBV28, TRBJ1-2 and TRBJ2-5.

The same data also contributed to another study, on T cells in Graves' hyperthyroidism and ophthalmopathy. As reported in that work: The TCR CDR3 was amplified in a first-round RT-PCR using the HTBI primer set. From stable hyperthyroidism, ophthalmopathy was set apart by a 13 V-J model.

This clonotype was sampled from a woman in her 30s with Graves disease. The rearrangement uses TRBV6-4 and TRBJ1-1; D call uncertain. The sample here was peripheral blood mononuclear cells (PBMCs), taken at new diagnosis, from a patient treated with antithyroid drugs. DNA of the CDR3: TGTGCCAGCAGTTACCCCGACCTCCGAAAAGCTTCCTTT. Residues: CASSYPDLRKASF.